One sample yielded the 27 T cell receptor beta chains listed below, sequenced in a study of blood T cell repertoires in COVID-19. Sequencing was performed with immunoSEQ multiplex PCR; in TCRdb, only in-frame clones are kept and a portion is missing. The data hold approximately 260,000 clones, with around 87% observed a single time. Sequencing was performed on PBMCs or T cells enriched from blood (not recorded which). These receptors were collected from a woman aged 35 to 49 with acute COVID-19.

This clone has a single count. V and J are TRBV15 and TRBJ2-7, with a tentative D call TRBD1 (5 bases). CDR1 and CDR2 from the germline V gene are LNHNV and YYDKDF (reference sequence). The CDR3 covers 15 residues. The V end was cut by 5 bases, the J end by 4 bases, with 18 bases between. The CDR3 nucleotides read TGTGCCACCAGCCATACCCAGGGTATTTGGTACGAGCAGTACTTC. This codes for CATSHTQGIWYEQYF.

The chain uses TRBV7-2 and TRBJ2-1; D uncertain. Per germline, CDR1 SGHTA and CDR2 FQGNSA. The CDR3 extends over 14 amino acids. V lost 1 base and J lost 7, with 11 bases in between. The CDR3 DNA reads TGTGCCAGCAGCTTAGTCGGGTTGTGGAATGAGCAGTTCTTC. Protein: CASSLVGLWNEQFF. Variable domain in full (rest from reference TRBV7-2 and TRBJ2-1): GAGVSQSPSNKVTEKGKDVELRCDPISGHTALYWYRQSLGQGLEFLIYFQGNSAPDKSGLPSDRFSAERTGGSVSTLTIQRTQQEDSAVYLCASSLVGLWNEQFFGPGTRLTVL.

The J gene is TRBJ2-1, the V gene TRBV3-1 (or the pseudogene TRBV3-2), with TRBD2 as a possible D gene (6 bases). Per germline, CDR1 LGHDT and CDR2 YNNKEL (reference sequence). The CDR3 totals 19 residues. Trimming took 0 bases from V and 0 from J, leaving 18 bases between them. CDR3 DNA: TGTGCCAGCAGCCAAGATTGGGCGGGGAAGCTCAGCTCCTACAATGAGCAGTTCTTC. Translation gives CASSQDWAGKLSSYNEQFF.

This rearrangement joins TRBV5-6 to TRBJ2-2; possible D gene TRBD2, 7 bases. V was pared by 0 bases and J by 7 bases, with 16 bases between. This CDR3 is built from 16 residues. The germline V gene encodes CDR1 SGHDT and CDR2 YYEEEE. CDR3 loop: CASSLGRAGAGGELFF. The CDR3 DNA reads as TGTGCCAGCAGCTTGGGTCGCGCGGGGGCTGGCGGGGAGCTGTTTTTT.

This sequence joins TRBV27 and TRBJ1-6, with D hard to call. CDR1 and CDR2 from the germline V gene are MNHEY and SMNVEV (reference sequence). The CDR3 runs 17 residues. With 0 bases removed from V and 0 bases from J, the gap between germline ends came to 9 bases. The DNA of the CDR3 is TGTGCCAGCAGTTTATCTTGGGAGAGCTCCTATAATTCACCCCTCCACTTT. Translated, it gives CASSLSWESSYNSPLHF.

The chain has TRBV9 and TRBJ2-4; 10 positions match TRBD2. The V gene end was trimmed by 1 base and the J gene end by 9 bases; junction bases not matched to a gene: 4. From germline, CDR1 is SGDLS and CDR2 YYNGEE. This CDR3 contains 14 residues. For the CDR3, the DNA is TGTGCCAGCAGCGTACTAGCGGGAGAAGGCATTCAGTACTTC. Translated: CASSVLAGEGIQYF.

The chain uses TRBV9 and TRBJ2-1; TRBD1 might be the D (6 bases). In germline, CDR1 is SGDLS, CDR2 YYNGEE. Trimming shortened V by 3 bases and J by 0 bases, and 10 bases separated the two germline ends. This CDR3 has 15 amino acids. Written as DNA, the CDR3 is TGTGCCAGCAGCGCACAGGGCATCTCCTACAATGAGCAGTTCTTC. Protein product: CASSAQGISYNEQFF. Full variable domain (outside the CDR3, taken from reference TRBV9 and TRBJ2-1): DSGVTQTPKHLITATGQRVTLRCSPRSGDLSVYWYQQSLDQGLQFLIQYYNGEERAKGNILERFSAQQFPDLHSELNLSSLELGDSALYFCASSAQGISYNEQFFGPGTRLTVL.

The chain recombines TRBV11-2 with TRBJ2-6; a weak D match, TRBD1 (5 bases). Germline assignment: CDR1 SGHAT and CDR2 FQNNGV. The CDR3 consists of 17 residues. Trimming removed 6 bases at V and 2 bases at J, with 17 bases between. CDR3 bases: TGTGCCAGCAGTTTTAGGGGCTTGGGAACTGGGGCCAACGTCCTGACTTTC. Translation: CASSFRGLGTGANVLTF.

This rearrangement joins TRBV5-1 to TRBJ2-7; D remains unclear. The CDR3 length is 15 residues. CDR1 and CDR2 (germline): SGHRS, YFSETQ. V was trimmed by 4 bases and J by 5 bases, leaving 19 bases between them. The CDR3: CASSPETTRTNEQYF. In DNA, the CDR3 is TGCGCCAGCAGCCCTGAAACGACAAGAACGAACGAGCAGTACTTC.

V and J are TRBV6-1 and TRBJ2-3, with TRBD2 matching over 10 bases. The CDR3 spans 15 residues. V shed 3 bases, J shed 8 bases, and the junction held 8 bases outside the gene matches. Germline V gives CDR1 MNHNS, CDR2 SASEGT. The CDR3, as DNA: TGTGCCAGCAGTGATAAGCGGGAGGGCCTTGCTACGCAGTATTTT. Translation gives CASSDKREGLATQYF.

The rearrangement links TRBV14 to TRBJ1-6, with TRBD1 matching 9 bases. V dropped 10 bases and J dropped 10; count of bases not matched to a gene: 11. The CDR3 covers 14 residues. CDR1 and CDR2 from the germline V gene are SGHDN and FVKESK. CDR3 DNA sequence: TGTGCCAACTCGACAGGGGGGGATTCATCACCCCTCCACTTT. Amino acids: CANSTGGDSSPLHF.

The chain employs TRBV2 and TRBJ1-1; no definite D call. The germline V gene has CDR1 SNHLY and CDR2 FYNNEI. This CDR3 contains 14 residues. With 2 bases removed from V and 4 bases from J, the gap between germline ends came to 11 bases. CDR3 sequence reads: CASSETRAGTEAFF. In DNA form, the CDR3 reads TGTGCCAGCAGTGAAACTAGGGCTGGCACTGAAGCTTTCTTT.

This clone was recorded a few times. This chain uses TRBV6-5 with TRBJ2-3; perhaps TRBD1 as D (6 bases). The CDR3 contains 12 residues. Looked up from germline, CDR1 is MNHEY and CDR2 is SVGAGI. V lost 6 bases and J 3 bases, leaving 7 bases between the germline ends. CDR3 nucleotides: TGTGCCAGCAGGGGACAAACAGATACGCAGTATTTT. Residues: CASRGQTDTQYF.

CDR3 protein: CASLYREFDEQFF. DNA for the CDR3: TGTGCCAGCCTCTATCGGGAGTTCGATGAGCAGTTCTTC. The chain links TRBV12-3 or TRBV12-4 to TRBJ2-1; a possible D gene is TRBD2 (6 bases). This CDR3 is built from 13 residues. V was pared by 8 bases and J by 8 bases, with 16 bases between.

This clone appeared once. This chain joins TRBV30 and TRBJ2-7; TRBD2 is a possible D gene (6 bases). With 3 bases removed from V and 2 bases from J, the gap between germline ends came to 11 bases. The CDR3 extends over 13 amino acids. Germline lookup yields CDR1 GTSNPN and CDR2 SVGIG (reference sequence). In DNA, the CDR3 is TGTGCCTGGAGCTTCGGGGGTACCTACGAGCAGTACTTC. Translation: CAWSFGGTYEQYF.

This clone has a single count. One junction end does not reproduce the germline sequence, and a read error may be involved. The chain uses TRBV30 and TRBJ2-1; D may be TRBD2 (6 bases). Germline CDR1 reads GTSNPN; CDR2 reads SVGIG (reference sequence). The CDR3 runs to 12 residues. CDR3: CAWRPDGTLLVF. CDR3 in DNA: TGTGCCTGGAGGCCGGACGGGACTCTTCTGGTCTTC.

The chain couples TRBV5-6 to TRBJ1-5; 12 bases align to TRBD1. Trimming at V came to 3 bases and at J to 2 bases, leaving 6 bases not matched to a gene. Germline loops: CDR1 SGHDT, CDR2 YYEEEE. CDR3 size: 17 residues. In DNA, the CDR3 is TGTGCCAGCAGCTCGGGACAGGGGGCATGGGGCAATCAGCCCCAGCATTTT. Protein: CASSSGQGAWGNQPQHF.

The chain links TRBV24-1 to TRBJ1-2; 7 nucleotides match TRBD1. After removal of 3 bases from V and 4 bases from J, the junction contained 7 bases not matched to a gene. Germline-derived CDR1 and CDR2 are KGHDR and SFDVKD. The CDR3 sequence is 15 residues long. CDR3 DNA sequence: TGTGCCACCAGTGATGGGGACAGAAACATCTATGGCTACACCTTC. Its protein is CATSDGDRNIYGYTF.

The rearrangement uses TRBV18 and TRBJ2-2; D unclear. The CDR3 runs 14 residues. Germline V gene lookup returns CDR1 KGHSH and CDR2 LQKENI. Trimming cost V 3 bases and J 3 bases, with 8 bases left between them. For the CDR3, the DNA is TGTGCCAGCTCACCGTCCGAGGACACCGGGGAGCTGTTTTTT. This encodes CASSPSEDTGELFF.

The V and J genes are TRBV29-1 and TRBJ2-5; possibly TRBD2 for D (5 bases). This CDR3 is built from 16 residues. The V end was cut by 0 bases, the J end by 7 bases, with 21 bases between. The germline CDR1 and CDR2 sequences are SQVTM and ANQGSEA. CDR3 DNA: TGCAGCGTTGAAGATCCTTGGACTCCTGGTTTACGGACCCAGTACTTC. Translated: CSVEDPWTPGLRTQYF.

The rearrangement uses TRBV7-6 and TRBJ2-3; 7 bases fit TRBD1. CDR3 length equals 16 residues. In germline, CDR1 is SGHVS, CDR2 FNYEAQ. Losses at the gene ends were 0 bases for V and 3 bases for J; bases not matched to a gene: 6. CDR3 nucleotide sequence: TGTGCCAGCAGCTTAGCTCTACAGGGGTGGACAGATACGCAGTATTTT. Amino acids: CASSLALQGWTDTQYF.

This clone appeared a few times. The chain joins TRBV6-5 to TRBJ2-1; 11 bases line up with TRBD1. Germline V CDR1 and CDR2: MNHEY, SVGAGI. The CDR3 extends over 15 amino acids. The ends lost 5 bases at V and 8 bases at J; junction bases unmatched: 8. CDR3 amino acids: CASSPGTGGGYEQFF. The CDR3 bases are TGTGCCAGCAGTCCCGGGACAGGGGGTGGCTATGAGCAGTTCTTC.

On this clone itself: Other nucleotide sequences from this sample produce the same CDR3. The chain joins TRBV28 to TRBJ2-7; perhaps TRBD1 as D (6 bases). V was clipped by 5 bases and J by 3 bases, with 17 bases between them. The CDR3 is 15 residues long. CDR1 and CDR2 from the germline V gene are MDHEN and SYDVKM. The CDR3 is CASSTPGQGNYEQYF. The CDR3 DNA sequence: TGTGCCAGCAGTACCCCGGGACAAGGGAACTACGAGCAGTACTTC.

The rearrangement joins TRBV16 to TRBJ1-1; D is ambiguous. Germline V CDR1 and CDR2: KGHSY, FQNENV. Between the trimmed V and J ends, which lost 4 bases and 7 bases, there was a span of 7 bases. CDR3 length: 11 residues. The CDR3 DNA follows: TGTGCCAGCAGCCCCTCGGGTGAAGCTTTCTTT. This codes for CASSPSGEAFF.

This sequence joins TRBV5-4 and TRBJ2-7; 7 nucleotides match TRBD2. Germline CDR1 reads SGHNT; CDR2 reads YYREEE (reference sequence). The V segment lost 3 bases and the J segment 0 bases; nucleotides outside the gene matches: 9. The CDR3 runs to 16 residues. The CDR3 sequence is CASSSPTKRGSYEQYF. For the CDR3, the DNA is TGTGCCAGCAGCTCCCCAACTAAGCGGGGCTCCTACGAGCAGTACTTC.

The chain is built from TRBV2 and TRBJ1-2, with D possibly TRBD1 on 6 matching bases. Germline CDR1 and CDR2: SNHLY and FYNNEI. V lost 0 bases to trimming and J lost 5 bases, with 13 bases between them. The CDR3 loop spans 15 amino acids. The CDR3 region has the DNA TGTGCCAGCAGTGAAGCAGGGGGTTTGGGATATGGCTACACCTTC. This codes for CASSEAGGLGYGYTF.

The chain is built from TRBV7-3 and TRBJ2-1, with 11 bases that match TRBD2. Trimming at V came to 1 base and at J to 9 bases, leaving 14 bases not matched to a gene. The CDR3 runs 18 residues. Germline CDR1 and CDR2: SGHTA and FQGTGA. The DNA for the CDR3 is TGTGCCAGCAGCTTAAAATCGGGTACTAGCGGGAGTTTTCCTGAGCAGTTCTTC. It codes for CASSLKSGTSGSFPEQFF.